A single sample is the source of the 15 T cell receptor beta chains below, sequenced in a study of cytomegalovirus exposure and HLA in healthy donors (dated by TCRdb to 2015 to 2018). The library relied on the immunoSEQ multiplex PCR assay. Not all clones reach the TCRdb copy of this immuneACCESS table, which keeps in-frame sequences only. Checked studies attribute under half of the gap to unresolved V genes and leave the rest unexplained. The sample contains fewer than 100,000 clones, roughly 91% of them found a single time. Less than 2.5% of the sample lies in the top ten. Source material: PBMCs. Source of these receptors: a man younger than 40 in good health and CMV-seronegative.

The rearrangement links TRBV6-4 to TRBJ2-5, with TRBD2 identical over 12 bases. From germline, CDR1 is MRHNA and CDR2 SNTAGT. The CDR3 is 17 amino acids. With V trimmed by 0 bases and J by 4 bases, 6 bases remained unmatched. CDR3 sequence reads: CASSDSIASGGVETQYF. CDR3 nucleotides: TGTGCCAGCAGTGACTCGATAGCTAGCGGGGGGGTAGAGACCCAGTACTTC.

The chain joins TRBV10-3 to TRBJ2-3, with D tentatively TRBD2 (6 bases). This CDR3 is built from 14 residues. Looked up from germline, CDR1 is ENHRY and CDR2 is SYGVKD. V gave up 8 bases and J gave up 4 bases, with 16 bases separating them. DNA for the CDR3: TGTGCCATCGGGGGGAGGTTAGTCGCAGATACGCAGTATTTT. It encodes CAIGGRLVADTQYF.

V is TRBV19 and J is TRBJ2-1, with TRBD1 matching 8 bases. The CDR3 has 15 residues. V trimming: 0 bases; J trimming: 9 bases; junction bases outside the gene matches: 7. The V gene's germline CDR1 is LNHDA and CDR2 SQIVND (reference sequence). The CDR3 DNA reads as TGTGCCAGTAGTATAGAAGACAGGGGTCGAAGTGAGCAGTTCTTC. As protein: CASSIEDRGRSEQFF.

The chain combines TRBV18 with TRBJ2-5; tentatively, D is TRBD2 (6 bases). CDR1 KGHSH and CDR2 LQKENI come from the germline V gene. CDR3 length equals 17 residues. The V end was cut by 0 bases, the J end by 2 bases, with 16 bases between. CDR3: CASSPPTSRGRQETQYF. CDR3 nucleotides: TGTGCCAGCTCACCACCGACATCTCGGGGGAGGCAAGAGACCCAGTACTTC.

The CDR3 DNA is TGTGCCAGCAGTGGGGGCTATGAGCAGTTCTTC. Its protein product is CASSGGYEQFF. The V call is TRBV6-4, the J call TRBJ2-1, with D possibly matching TRBD1 (5 bases). This CDR3 is 11 amino acids long. Per germline, CDR1 MRHNA and CDR2 SNTAGT. V was shortened by 4 bases and J by 8 bases, with 6 bases between the two germline ends.

The rearrangement joins TRBV7-8 to TRBJ2-1, with 12 positions matching TRBD2. Per the germline V gene, CDR1 is SGHVS and CDR2 is FQNEAQ. The CDR3 contains 20 residues. Germline trimming cut 3 bases from V and 0 bases from J; bases unmatched to any gene: 12. In DNA, the CDR3 is TGTGCCAGCAGCTTGCCAAAGACTAGCGGGAGTCCCTCCTCCTACAATGAGCAGTTCTTC. This sequence encodes CASSLPKTSGSPSSYNEQFF.

The V call is TRBV9, the J call TRBJ2-1; D is undetermined. Germline V gene sequence: CDR1 SGDLS, CDR2 YYNGEE. This CDR3 is 15 amino acids long. Trimming removed 2 bases at V and 0 bases at J, with 9 bases between. In DNA form, the CDR3 reads TGTGCCAGCAGCGTGTCCCCAATCTCCTACAATGAGCAGTTCTTC. Protein product: CASSVSPISYNEQFF.

The chain carries TRBV27 and TRBJ2-1; TRBD2 agrees at 9 bases. Per germline, CDR1 MNHEY and CDR2 SMNVEV (reference sequence). Germline trimming cut 7 bases from V and 5 bases from J; bases unmatched to any gene: 3. The CDR3 is 13 residues long. CDR3 in DNA: TGTGCCAGCACGCCTAGCGGGAACAATGAGCAGTTCTTC. This translates into CASTPSGNNEQFF.

The chain joins TRBV7-9 to TRBJ1-1; 11 bases agree with TRBD1. The germline CDR1 and CDR2 sequences are SEHNR and FQNEAQ (reference sequence). The CDR3 has 17 amino acids. J lost 1 base, V lost 5 bases, and 9 bases had no gene match. The chain's CDR3 is CASSPGQGATGNTEAFF. The CDR3 DNA reads as TGTGCCAGCAGCCCTGGACAGGGGGCGACTGGGAACACTGAAGCTTTCTTT.

V usage is TRBV7-8 and J usage is TRBJ2-7; 11 bases fit TRBD2. CDR3 length equals 15 residues. V was clipped by 4 bases and J by 0 bases; unmatched bases: 2. The germline V gene encodes CDR1 SGHVS and CDR2 FQNEAQ. In DNA, the CDR3 is TGTGCCAGCAGCTCTAGCGGGGGGCCCTCCTACGAGCAGTACTTC. Its protein product is CASSSSGGPSYEQYF.

This sequence joins TRBV28 and TRBJ1-1, with TRBD1 matching 9 bases. CDR1 and CDR2 (germline): MDHEN, SYDVKM. This CDR3 has 16 residues. Trimming took 3 bases from V and 6 from J; bases not matched to a gene: 11. The CDR3 sequence: CASSFNRGPGIAEAFF. CDR3 nucleotides: TGTGCCAGCAGTTTCAACAGGGGGCCCGGGATCGCTGAAGCTTTCTTT.

The rearrangement links TRBV6-1 to TRBJ2-6; no firm D call. CDR3 length: 13 residues. V was clipped by 5 bases and J by 4 bases, with 6 bases between them. CDR1 is MNHNS, CDR2 SASEGT, per germline. This chain's CDR3 is CASSIAGANVLTF. The CDR3 DNA is TGTGCCAGCAGTATTGCGGGGGCCAACGTCCTGACTTTC.

The chain recombines TRBV11-3 with TRBJ2-5, with TRBD1 matching 8 bases. Per the germline V gene, CDR1 is SGHNT and CDR2 is YENEEA. The CDR3 extends over 14 amino acids. J was trimmed by 5 bases and V by 5 bases; bases with no gene match: 7. CDR3 bases: TGTGCCAGCAGCCGAACAGGGGGAAGGGAGACCCAGTACTTC. Amino acids: CASSRTGGRETQYF.

Comments on this clone: The same CDR3 is also encoded by other DNA sequences in this sample. The chain employs TRBV2 and TRBJ2-1; TRBD2 aligns across 14 bases. The germline V gene encodes CDR1 SNHLY and CDR2 FYNNEI. CDR3 length equals 15 residues. V trimming: 4 bases; J trimming: 4 bases; junction bases outside the gene matches: 0. In nucleotides, the CDR3 is TGTGCCAGCAGTGGACTAGCGGGAGGGTACAATGAGCAGTTCTTC. Protein: CASSGLAGGYNEQFF.

V is TRBV6-7 and J is TRBJ2-7, with 11 bases lining up with TRBD2. TRBV6-7 is noted as an ORF with a role that remains uncertain. V lost 4 bases, J lost 0 bases, and 23 bases stayed unmatched. The CDR3 extends over 22 amino acids. The DNA for the CDR3 is TGTGCCAGCAGTTCATTCGGGTCCCTGGGACTAGCGGCCAGAGTTATCTCCTACGAGCAGTACTTC. Protein: CASSSFGSLGLAARVISYEQYF.